This T cell receptor (beta chain) was recovered during a study of T cell changes during pregnancy in multiple sclerosis. The table lists this clone with a count of one. This CDR3 has 14 residues. The germline gives CDR1 MNHEY, CDR2 SVGAGI. V was shortened by 10 bases and J by 0 bases, with 13 bases between the two germline ends. The repertoire was sequenced with immunoSEQ multiplex PCR; TCRdb's copy has only in-frame clones and lacks some. There are about 50,000 clones in the sample; about 89% occur only once, and about 9.4% lies in the top ten. The chain carries TRBV6-5 and TRBJ2-1; D perhaps matches TRBD1 (6 bases). The material sequenced was CD8+ T cells from peripheral blood mononuclear cells, taken after pregnancy. The clonotype comes from a female donor with multiple sclerosis, enrolled in a pregnancy study. The CDR3 nucleotides are TGTGCCACCGGTCAGGGGTTCTCCTACAATGAGCAGTTCTTC. It is translated as CATGQGFSYNEQFF.